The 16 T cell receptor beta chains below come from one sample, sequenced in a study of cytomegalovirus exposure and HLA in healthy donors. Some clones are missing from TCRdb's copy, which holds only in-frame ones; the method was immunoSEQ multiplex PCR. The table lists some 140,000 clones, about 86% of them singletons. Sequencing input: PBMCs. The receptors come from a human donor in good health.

The CDR3 DNA follows: TGTGCCAGTAGCCTACAGGGGACTAATGAAAAACTGTTTTTT. It yields the protein CASSLQGTNEKLFF. The rearrangement links TRBV19 to TRBJ1-4; TRBD1 agrees at 7 bases. V lost 6 bases, J lost 2 bases, and 3 bases stayed unmatched. This CDR3 comprises 14 residues. Looked up from germline, CDR1 is LNHDA and CDR2 is SQIVND (reference sequence).

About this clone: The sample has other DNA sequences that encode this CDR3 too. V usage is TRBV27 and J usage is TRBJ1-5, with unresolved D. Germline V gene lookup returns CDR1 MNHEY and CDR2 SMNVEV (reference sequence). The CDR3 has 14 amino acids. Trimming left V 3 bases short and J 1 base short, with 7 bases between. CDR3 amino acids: CASSFRVSNQPQHF. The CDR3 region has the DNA TGTGCCAGCAGTTTCCGGGTCAGCAATCAGCCCCAGCATTTT.

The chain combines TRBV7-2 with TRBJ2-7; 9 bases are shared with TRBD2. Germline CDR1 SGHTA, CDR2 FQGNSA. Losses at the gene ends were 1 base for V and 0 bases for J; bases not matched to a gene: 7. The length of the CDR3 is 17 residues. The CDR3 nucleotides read TGTGCCAGCAGCTTAGGAGGAGCGGGAGGTTTCTCCTACGAGCAGTACTTC. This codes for CASSLGGAGGFSYEQYF.

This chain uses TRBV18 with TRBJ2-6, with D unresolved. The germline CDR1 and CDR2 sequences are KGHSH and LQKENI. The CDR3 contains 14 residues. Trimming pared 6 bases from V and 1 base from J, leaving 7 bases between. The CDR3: CASSTKSGANVLTF. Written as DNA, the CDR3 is TGTGCCAGCTCTACTAAGTCTGGGGCCAACGTCCTGACTTTC.

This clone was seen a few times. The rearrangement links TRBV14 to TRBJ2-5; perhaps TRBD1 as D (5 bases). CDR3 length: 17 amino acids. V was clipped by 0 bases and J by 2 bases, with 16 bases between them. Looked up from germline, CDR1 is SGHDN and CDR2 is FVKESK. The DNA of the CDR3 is TGTGCCAGCAGCCAAGATTGGGGCCAGCTTCTACAAGAGACCCAGTACTTC. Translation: CASSQDWGQLLQETQYF.

CDR3 bases: TGTGCCAGCAGCCAAGAACTAGCGGGAGCAGATACGCAGTATTTT. Its translation: CASSQELAGADTQYF. The V and J genes are TRBV4-2 and TRBJ2-3, with 11 positions matching TRBD2. Germline CDR1 LGHNA, CDR2 YNFKEQ. V was pared by 0 bases and J by 4 bases, with 0 bases of the junction left unmatched. This CDR3 comprises 15 residues.

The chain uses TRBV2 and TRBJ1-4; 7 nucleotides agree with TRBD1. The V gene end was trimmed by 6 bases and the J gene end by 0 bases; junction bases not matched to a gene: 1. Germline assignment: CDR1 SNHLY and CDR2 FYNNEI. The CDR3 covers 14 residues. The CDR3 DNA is TGTGCCAGCAGGGACAGGACAACTAATGAAAAACTGTTTTTT. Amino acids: CASRDRTTNEKLFF. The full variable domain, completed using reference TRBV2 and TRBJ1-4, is EPEVTQTPSHQVTQMGQEVILRCVPISNHLYFYWYRQILGQKVEFLVSFYNNEISEKSEIFDDQFSVERPDGSNFTLKIRSTKLEDSAMYFCASRDRTTNEKLFFGSGTQLSVL.

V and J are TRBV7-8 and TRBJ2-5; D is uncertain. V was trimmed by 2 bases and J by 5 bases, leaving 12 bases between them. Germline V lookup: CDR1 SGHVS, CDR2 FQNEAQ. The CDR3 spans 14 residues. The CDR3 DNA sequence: TGTGCCAGCAGCTTACTGTGGAGTTTTGAGACCCAGTACTTC. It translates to CASSLLWSFETQYF.

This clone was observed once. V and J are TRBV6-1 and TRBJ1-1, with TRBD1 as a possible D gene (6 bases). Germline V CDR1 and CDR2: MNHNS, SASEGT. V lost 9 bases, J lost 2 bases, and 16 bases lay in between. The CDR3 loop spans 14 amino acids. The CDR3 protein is CASRKGGGNTEAFF. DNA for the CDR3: TGTGCCAGTCGGAAGGGAGGGGGAAACACTGAAGCTTTCTTT.

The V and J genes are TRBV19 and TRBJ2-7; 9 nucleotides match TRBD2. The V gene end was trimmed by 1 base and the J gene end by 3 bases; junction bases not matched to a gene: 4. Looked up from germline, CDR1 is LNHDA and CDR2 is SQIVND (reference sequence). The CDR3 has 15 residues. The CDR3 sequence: CASSIGLAGYYEQYF. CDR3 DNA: TGTGCCAGTAGTATAGGCCTAGCGGGGTACTACGAGCAGTACTTC.

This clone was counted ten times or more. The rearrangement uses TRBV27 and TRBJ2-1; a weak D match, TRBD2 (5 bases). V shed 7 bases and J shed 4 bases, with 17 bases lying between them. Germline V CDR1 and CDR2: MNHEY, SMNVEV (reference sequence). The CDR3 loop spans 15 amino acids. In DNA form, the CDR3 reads TGTGCCAGCACGACCGGGGTAGAGGAGTACAATGAGCAGTTCTTC. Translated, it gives CASTTGVEEYNEQFF.

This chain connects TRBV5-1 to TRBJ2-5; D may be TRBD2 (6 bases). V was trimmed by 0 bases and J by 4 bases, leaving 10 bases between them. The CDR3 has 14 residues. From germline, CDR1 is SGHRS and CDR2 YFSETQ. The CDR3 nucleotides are TGCGCCAGCAGCTTGGGGATGGGGGGAGAGACCCAGTACTTC. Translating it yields CASSLGMGGETQYF.

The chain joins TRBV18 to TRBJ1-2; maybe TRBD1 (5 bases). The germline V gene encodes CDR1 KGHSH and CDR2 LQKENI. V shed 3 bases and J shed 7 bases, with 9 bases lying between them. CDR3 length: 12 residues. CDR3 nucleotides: TGTGCCAGCTCACCCCCGGGGGGTGGCTACACCTTC. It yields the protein CASSPPGGGYTF.

CDR3 sequence: CASSLVVGPNEKLFF. CDR3 sequence (DNA): TGCGCCAGCAGCTTGGTGGTGGGCCCTAATGAAAAACTGTTTTTT. V and J are TRBV5-1 and TRBJ1-4; D unresolved. V lost 0 bases and J lost 3, with 9 bases in between. This CDR3 has 15 residues. CDR1 and CDR2 (germline): SGHRS, YFSETQ. The full variable domain, completed using reference TRBV5-1 and TRBJ1-4, is KAGVTQTPRYLIKTRGQQVTLSCSPISGHRSVSWYQQTPGQGLQFLFEYFSETQRNKGNFPGRFSGRQFSNSRSEMNVSTLELGDSALYLCASSLVVGPNEKLFFGSGTQLSVL.

For the CDR3, the DNA is TGTGCCAGCAGGAGGTCCCCTATGTCGGACGAGCAGTACTTC. This sequence encodes CASRRSPMSDEQYF. The chain employs TRBV2 and TRBJ2-7; no definite D call. Trimming cost V 6 bases and J 5 bases, with 17 bases left between them. The germline gives CDR1 SNHLY, CDR2 FYNNEI. The length of the CDR3 is 14 residues. The full variable domain, with the rest looked up from reference TRBV2 and TRBJ2-7, is EPEVTQTPSHQVTQMGQEVILRCVPISNHLYFYWYRQILGQKVEFLVSFYNNEISEKSEIFDDQFSVERPDGSNFTLKIRSTKLEDSAMYFCASRRSPMSDEQYFGPGTRLTVT.

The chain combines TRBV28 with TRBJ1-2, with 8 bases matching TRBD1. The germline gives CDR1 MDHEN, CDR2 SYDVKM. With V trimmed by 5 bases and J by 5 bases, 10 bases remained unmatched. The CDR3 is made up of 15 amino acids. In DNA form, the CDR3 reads TGTGCCAGCAGTCTACGACAGGGGAGCGGTTATGGCTACACCTTC. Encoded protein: CASSLRQGSGYGYTF.